Each of the 13 T cell receptor beta chains below was sequenced from the same sample in a study of cytomegalovirus exposure and HLA in healthy donors. 60 Vbeta and 13 Jbeta primers were used in PCR. Profiling relied on immunoSEQ multiplex PCR, and the TCRdb table lists in-frame clones only, not all of them. The sample has under 200,000 clones, around nine tenths seen once. Sequenced: PBMCs. Source of these receptors: a woman aged 25 to 39 in good health and CMV-seronegative.

The chain joins TRBV10-3 to TRBJ1-5; TRBD1 might be the D (5 bases). This CDR3 contains 13 residues. The V gene lost 8 bases and the J gene lost 4 bases, with 12 bases spanning the gap. Germline values: CDR1 ENHRY, CDR2 SYGVKD. The CDR3 sequence: CAIRFGQNQPQHF. The DNA of the CDR3 is TGTGCCATCCGATTCGGACAAAATCAGCCCCAGCATTTT.

The rearrangement links TRBV5-1 to TRBJ2-3, with 9 positions matching TRBD2. This CDR3 region has 15 residues. Looked up from germline, CDR1 is SGHRS and CDR2 is YFSETQ. V was clipped by 2 bases and J by 1 base; unmatched bases: 2. CDR3 DNA: TGCGCCAGCAGCTTCATAGCGGGAGGCACAGATACGCAGTATTTT. It codes for CASSFIAGGTDTQYF.

In the case of this clone: At one boundary the junction diverges from the germline segment, which might be a read error. This chain joins TRBV11-2 and TRBJ2-4, with 7 bases lining up with TRBD2. The germline V gene encodes CDR1 SGHAT and CDR2 FQNNGV. This CDR3 spans 16 amino acids. The CDR3 loop reads CASSPGTTLAKNSQYF. CDR3 sequence (DNA): TGTGCCAGCAGCCCCGGGACTACCCTAGCCAAAAACAGTCAGTACTTC.

The chain joins TRBV5-1 to TRBJ1-1; perhaps TRBD1 as D (5 bases). The V and J ends lost 1 base and 6 bases respectively, with 7 bases between them. The CDR3 is made up of 12 amino acids. The V gene's germline CDR1 is SGHRS and CDR2 YFSETQ. The CDR3 region is CASSLPGPEAFF. CDR3 sequence (DNA): TGCGCCAGCAGCTTGCCAGGGCCTGAAGCTTTCTTT.

The chain uses TRBV7-2 and TRBJ2-3, with no clear D. The CDR3 has 12 residues. Looked up from germline, CDR1 is SGHTA and CDR2 is FQGNSA. V lost 5 bases and J lost 2, with 5 bases in between. This CDR3 is CASSRLTDTQYF. DNA for the CDR3: TGTGCCAGCAGCCGTCTCACAGATACGCAGTATTTT.

The chain joins TRBV11-2 to TRBJ2-6; D not resolved. Trimming left V 5 bases short and J 4 bases short, with 18 bases between. CDR1 and CDR2 (germline): SGHAT, FQNNGV. CDR3 size: 17 residues. CDR3 residues: CASSLQLRWVGANVLTF. The CDR3 nucleotides read TGTGCCAGCAGCCTGCAACTGAGGTGGGTCGGGGCCAACGTCCTGACTTTC.

This CDR3 is CASSSLPGLAYNEQFF. CDR3 bases: TGTGCCAGCAGCTCCTTGCCGGGACTAGCGTACAATGAGCAGTTCTTC. The chain uses TRBV7-2 and TRBJ2-1; 10 nucleotides align to TRBD2. Germline V gene lookup returns CDR1 SGHTA and CDR2 FQGNSA. The CDR3 consists of 16 residues. Trimming cost V 4 bases and J 4 bases; bases outside gene matches: 7.

This clone was detected once. The chain is built from TRBV11-2 and TRBJ2-1; a possible D gene is TRBD2 (7 bases). The germline gives CDR1 SGHAT, CDR2 FQNNGV. Trimming stripped 1 base from V and 6 bases from J, with 19 bases between. The CDR3 loop spans 17 amino acids. CDR3 sequence (DNA): TGTGCCAGCAGCTTAGTTCCTGGGGGGGGGCCTTTCAATGAGCAGTTCTTC. It codes for CASSLVPGGGPFNEQFF.

The rearrangement links TRBV5-4 to TRBJ2-5, with TRBD1 as a possible D gene (5 bases). This CDR3 region has 15 residues. Germline V CDR1 and CDR2: SGHNT, YYREEE (reference sequence). V was pared by 0 bases and J by 5 bases, with 14 bases between. The chain's CDR3 is CASSLGGQGGETQYF. The CDR3 DNA reads TGTGCCAGCAGCTTGGGCGGACAAGGTGGGGAGACCCAGTACTTC.

The CDR3 nucleotides read TGCGCCAGCAGCCAGAGCCCCGGGACACACTCCTACGAGCAGTACTTC. Protein product: CASSQSPGTHSYEQYF. The chain links TRBV5-1 to TRBJ2-7; TRBD1 might be the D (6 bases). V dropped 4 bases and J dropped 0 bases, with 17 bases sitting between them. The CDR3 length is 16 residues. Germline CDR1 reads SGHRS; CDR2 reads YFSETQ.

The rearrangement links TRBV30 to TRBJ2-5, with 8 nucleotides matching TRBD2. The DNA end favors TRBJ2-7, so the J call may be wrong. The CDR3 contains 12 residues. Germline CDR1 and CDR2: GTSNPN and SVGIG (reference sequence). The CDR3: CAGAGGPYEQYF. In DNA form, the CDR3 reads TGTGCCGGGGCGGGGGGTCCCTACGAGCAGTACTTC.

The gene calls are TRBV2 and TRBJ2-1; TRBD1 matches at 12 bases. Germline V gives CDR1 SNHLY, CDR2 FYNNEI. J was trimmed by 9 bases and V by 3 bases; bases with no gene match: 6. The CDR3 consists of 15 residues. The CDR3 protein is CASSDWGTGGGEQFF. CDR3 DNA: TGTGCCAGCAGTGATTGGGGGACAGGGGGCGGTGAGCAGTTCTTC.

The chain recombines TRBV7-3 with TRBJ2-3; no reliable D call. CDR1 and CDR2 from the germline V gene are SGHTA and FQGTGA. This CDR3 comprises 13 residues. Trimming took off 5 bases at V and 5 bases at J, with 11 bases between the two ends. The CDR3 bases are TGTGCCAGCAGCCTGTATGGCGGAGATACGCAGTATTTT. Translating it yields CASSLYGGDTQYF.